A single sample gave rise to the 27 T cell receptor beta chains below, sequenced in a study of control samples from healthy donors and cancer patients. The data were produced by immunoSEQ multiplex PCR, yet TCRdb's version contains in-frame clones alone and is incomplete. The sample has tens of thousands of clones; around 91% are singletons. Sample: blood. The receptors were sampled from a man younger than 40 in good health.

This clone was seen more than once but under ten times. The V gene is TRBV18, the J gene TRBJ2-7; D is unresolved. Trimming took 3 bases from V and 4 from J, leaving 19 bases between them. Germline V gene lookup returns CDR1 KGHSH and CDR2 LQKENI. The CDR3 is made up of 16 amino acids. This chain's CDR3 is CASSPRVDRELYEQYF. The CDR3 DNA is TGTGCCAGCTCACCTCGGGTCGATAGGGAATTGTACGAGCAGTACTTC.

In its sample, this clone was seen a few times. The chain recombines TRBV29-1 with TRBJ1-2, with TRBD1 matching 8 bases. Germline CDR1 is SQVTM and CDR2 is ANQGSEA. Trimming removed 7 bases from V and 2 bases from J; junction bases left unmatched: 6. This CDR3 is built from 13 residues. CDR3 loop: CSAETGDNYGYTF. CDR3 nucleotides: TGCAGCGCCGAGACAGGGGACAACTATGGCTACACCTTC.

The chain recombines TRBV10-3 with TRBJ1-2; TRBD1 agrees at 8 bases. V lost 7 bases and J lost 0; bases outside the gene matches: 10. Germline V gene lookup returns CDR1 ENHRY and CDR2 SYGVKD. This CDR3 is 16 amino acids long. The CDR3 bases are TGTGCCATCATGGGGACAGGTTCTTTAGCTAACTATGGCTACACCTTC. It encodes CAIMGTGSLANYGYTF.

This chain uses TRBV4-1 with TRBJ2-7, with 8 bases fitting TRBD2. CDR1 MGHRA and CDR2 YSYEKL come from the germline V gene. J gave up 2 bases and V 4 bases, and 16 bases lay outside the gene matches. The CDR3 has 18 amino acids. The CDR3 region is CASSLGGPLAEIPYEQYF. CDR3 in DNA: TGCGCCAGCAGCCTAGGAGGGCCACTAGCGGAGATTCCCTACGAGCAGTACTTC.

This chain connects TRBV9 to TRBJ1-3, with TRBD1 as a possible D gene (6 bases). Between the trimmed V and J ends, which lost 0 bases and 3 bases, there was a span of 10 bases. Germline CDR1 is SGDLS and CDR2 is YYNGEE. CDR3 length: 15 amino acids. DNA of the CDR3: TGTGCCAGCAGCGTAGTGGGGGCGCGTGGAAACACCATATATTTT. Its translation: CASSVVGARGNTIYF.

This sequence joins TRBV25-1 and TRBJ1-1; a weak D match, TRBD1 (5 bases). The CDR3 sequence is 15 residues long. Germline values: CDR1 MGHDK, CDR2 SYGVNS. V lost 7 bases and J 2 bases, leaving 17 bases between the germline ends. The CDR3 sequence: CASTSPGVLNTEAFF. DNA of the CDR3: TGTGCCAGCACCAGCCCGGGGGTGCTAAACACTGAAGCTTTCTTT.

The rearrangement joins TRBV12-3 or TRBV12-4 to TRBJ2-2; 8 bases line up with TRBD1. CDR3 length: 13 residues. V shed 7 bases and J 6 bases; nucleotides not matched to a gene: 4. This CDR3 reads CASTRDRPGELFF. The CDR3 region has the DNA TGTGCCAGCACCCGGGACAGGCCCGGGGAGCTGTTTTTT.

The chain links TRBV7-9 to TRBJ2-1; possible D gene TRBD2, 6 bases. V was cut by 1 base and J by 7 bases, with 8 bases left in between. This CDR3 spans 13 amino acids. CDR1 SEHNR and CDR2 FQNEAQ come from the germline V gene (reference sequence). Here the CDR3 DNA reads TGTGCCAGCAGCTTAGGTGGGAGGAATGAGCAGTTCTTC. As protein: CASSLGGRNEQFF.

V is TRBV5-1 and J is TRBJ1-1; 8 bases are a match to TRBD1. Germline assignment: CDR1 SGHRS and CDR2 YFSETQ. V was pared by 7 bases and J by 5 bases, with 10 bases of the junction left unmatched. The CDR3 has 14 residues. For the CDR3, the DNA is TGCGCCAGCGGGCCCACAGGGGGTTCGACTGAAGCTTTCTTT. Encoded protein: CASGPTGGSTEAFF. The full variable domain, in which reference TRBV5-1 and TRBJ1-1 provide the parts outside the CDR3, is KAGVTQTPRYLIKTRGQQVTLSCSPISGHRSVSWYQQTPGQGLQFLFEYFSETQRNKGNFPGRFSGRQFSNSRSEMNVSTLELGDSALYLCASGPTGGSTEAFFGQGTRLTVV.

The chain carries TRBV18 and TRBJ1-3; TRBD1 might be the D (5 bases). Germline V lookup: CDR1 KGHSH, CDR2 LQKENI. V gave up 3 bases and J gave up 2 bases, with 8 bases separating them. This CDR3 spans 14 amino acids. Here the CDR3 reads CASSPTDTGNTIYF. CDR3 in DNA: TGTGCCAGCTCACCTACGGACACTGGAAACACCATATATTTT.

This sequence joins TRBV18 and TRBJ2-5; 7 nucleotides line up with TRBD2. With V trimmed by 6 bases and J by 9 bases, 22 bases remained unmatched. CDR1 and CDR2 from the germline V gene are KGHSH and LQKENI. This CDR3 is built from 17 residues. CDR3 region: CASSPSPPRRTGGAQYF. DNA of the CDR3: TGTGCCAGCTCCCCGTCCCCCCCACGGCGGACTGGGGGGGCCCAGTACTTC. The whole variable domain, filled in from reference TRBV18 and TRBJ2-5, reads NAGVMQNPRHLVRRRGQEARLRCSPMKGHSHVYWYRQLPEEGLKFMVYLQKENIIDESGMPKERFSAEFPKEGPSILRIQQVVRGDSAAYFCASSPSPPRRTGGAQYFGPGTRLLVL.

CDR3 residues: CSARGGTEAFF. The CDR3 DNA sequence: TGCAGTGCTAGAGGTGGAACTGAAGCTTTCTTT. This chain joins TRBV20-1 and TRBJ1-1; D remains ambiguous. The CDR3 is made up of 11 amino acids. The V end was cut by 1 base, the J end by 5 bases, with 5 bases between. CDR1 is DFQATT, CDR2 SNEGSKA, per germline (reference sequence).

This chain joins TRBV9 and TRBJ2-4; TRBD1 matches at 7 bases. Germline V gene sequence: CDR1 SGDLS, CDR2 YYNGEE. CDR3 length: 16 residues. With V trimmed by 5 bases and J by 1 base, 9 bases remained unmatched. CDR3 amino acids: CASSLQGFGAKNIQYF. In DNA, the CDR3 is TGTGCCAGCAGTCTACAGGGGTTTGGGGCCAAAAACATTCAGTACTTC.

The J gene is TRBJ1-3, the V gene TRBV25-1; possibly TRBD1 for D (5 bases). Germline CDR1 and CDR2: MGHDK and SYGVNS. The CDR3 is 17 amino acids. V lost 2 bases and J lost 0, with 14 bases in between. The CDR3 reads CASSEPETVASGNTIYF. The CDR3 DNA reads TGTGCCAGCAGTGAACCAGAGACAGTGGCCTCTGGAAACACCATATATTTT.

This clone was observed a few times. The chain uses TRBV16 and TRBJ1-2; tentatively, D is TRBD1 (6 bases). The CDR3 spans 16 residues. Deletions cut 5 bases from V and 4 bases from J, with 20 bases between. The V gene's germline CDR1 is KGHSY and CDR2 FQNENV. This CDR3 reads CASSVQGLGASYGYTF. The DNA for the CDR3 is TGTGCCAGCAGCGTTCAGGGGTTGGGCGCTTCCTATGGCTACACCTTC.

This clone was seen a single time. The chain couples TRBV5-1 to TRBJ2-5; perhaps TRBD2 as D (6 bases). V lost 0 bases, J lost 4 bases, and 10 bases lay in between. The CDR3 runs 14 residues. Per the germline V gene, CDR1 is SGHRS and CDR2 is YFSETQ. In DNA form, the CDR3 reads TGCGCCAGCAGCTTGGAGGGAGGCGGAGAGACCCAGTACTTC. Protein product: CASSLEGGGETQYF.

The CDR3 coding sequence is TGTGCCAGCAGTGAAGCGTTTGGGGGGAGCAAGACCGGGGAGCTGTTTTTT. Amino acids: CASSEAFGGSKTGELFF. The chain uses TRBV6-1 and TRBJ2-2; TRBD2 might be the D (6 bases). Between the trimmed V and J ends, which lost 0 bases and 5 bases, there was a span of 16 bases. Germline CDR1 MNHNS, CDR2 SASEGT. This CDR3 comprises 17 residues.

The J gene is TRBJ2-7, the V gene TRBV30, with a possible D match to TRBD1 (6 bases). V lost 4 bases and J lost 4, with 8 bases in between. Looked up from germline, CDR1 is GTSNPN and CDR2 is SVGIG (reference sequence). This CDR3 spans 11 amino acids. The CDR3: CAWKGGYEQYF. CDR3 coding DNA: TGTGCCTGGAAAGGGGGATACGAGCAGTACTTC. The whole variable domain, remainder taken from reference TRBV30 and TRBJ2-7, is SQTIHQWPATLVQPVGSPLSLECTVEGTSNPNLYWYRQAAGRGLQLLFYSVGIGQISSEVPQNLSASRPQDRQFILSSKKLLLSDSGFYLCAWKGGYEQYFGPGTRLTVT.

This sequence joins TRBV19 and TRBJ1-1; 9 nucleotides line up with TRBD1. The CDR3 spans 16 residues. Per germline, CDR1 LNHDA and CDR2 SQIVND (reference sequence). V dropped 4 bases and J dropped 1; count of bases not matched to a gene: 7. The CDR3, as DNA: TGTGCCAGTAGTACCCGACAGGGGGGCAGGAACACTGAAGCTTTCTTT. This translates into CASSTRQGGRNTEAFF.

The chain carries TRBV24-1 and TRBJ2-5, with 7 bases identical to TRBD2. Trimming cost V 5 bases and J 5 bases; bases outside gene matches: 7. Per the germline V gene, CDR1 is KGHDR and CDR2 is SFDVKD. This CDR3 is built from 14 residues. CDR3 region: CATSVGEGVETQYF. CDR3 sequence (DNA): TGTGCCACCAGTGTAGGGGAGGGCGTGGAGACCCAGTACTTC.

This chain joins TRBV7-2 and TRBJ1-5; the D is unclear. The CDR3 has 15 amino acids. Germline CDR1 reads SGHTA; CDR2 reads FQGNSA. The germline V and J ends were trimmed by 2 bases and 2 bases, with 10 bases remaining between them. The CDR3 loop is CASSLMGSGNQPQHF. For the CDR3, the DNA is TGTGCCAGCAGCTTAATGGGGTCCGGCAATCAGCCCCAGCATTTT.

The chain carries TRBV7-9 and TRBJ2-1; D is possibly TRBD1 (5 bases). V gave up 8 bases and J gave up 0 bases, with 17 bases separating them. The CDR3 spans 16 residues. Germline CDR1 and CDR2: SEHNR and FQNEAQ (reference sequence). In nucleotides, the CDR3 is TGTGCCAGCGATCTCCTCCGGACAAGCTCCTACAATGAGCAGTTCTTC. Its translation: CASDLLRTSSYNEQFF.

V and J are TRBV29-1 and TRBJ2-1, with D unclear. Germline V gives CDR1 SQVTM, CDR2 ANQGSEA. The CDR3 covers 14 residues. Trimming left V 7 bases short and J 3 bases short, with 16 bases between. CDR3 sequence (DNA): TGCAGCGCCTCTATCTCCTCAAACTACAATGAGCAGTTCTTC. Its protein product is CSASISSNYNEQFF.

The V and J genes are TRBV11-2 and TRBJ1-4; TRBD1 matches at 7 bases. CDR3 size: 15 residues. V lost 3 bases and J lost 8; bases outside the gene matches: 9. The germline gives CDR1 SGHAT, CDR2 FQNNGV. The CDR3 nucleotides read TGTGCCAGCAGCTTTAACAGGGGATCGGACGAAAAACTGTTTTTT. Its protein product is CASSFNRGSDEKLFF. The whole variable domain, remainder taken from reference TRBV11-2 and TRBJ1-4, is EAGVAQSPRYKIIEKRQSVAFWCNPISGHATLYWYQQILGQGPKLLIQFQNNGVVDDSQLPKDRFSAERLKGVDSTLKIQPAKLEDSAVYLCASSFNRGSDEKLFFGSGTQLSVL.

The rearrangement uses TRBV9 and TRBJ1-2; weak D call: TRBD1 (6 bases). Trimming cost V 3 bases and J 10 bases, with 16 bases left between them. Germline assignment: CDR1 SGDLS and CDR2 YYNGEE. The CDR3 length is 13 residues. The CDR3 sequence is CASSGTGMEVYTF. The CDR3 DNA sequence: TGTGCCAGCAGCGGTACAGGGATGGAGGTCTACACCTTC.

This chain joins TRBV28 and TRBJ1-3; D perhaps matches TRBD1 (6 bases). The CDR3 length is 12 residues. CDR1 is MDHEN, CDR2 SYDVKM, per germline. Trimming took off 8 bases at V and 7 bases at J, with 12 bases between the two ends. This chain's CDR3 is CASGQLANTIYF. CDR3 coding DNA: TGTGCCAGCGGACAGCTAGCGAACACCATATATTTT. Complete variable domain (other parts from reference TRBV28 and TRBJ1-3): DVKVTQSSRYLVKRTGEKVFLECVQDMDHENMFWYRQDPGLGLRLIYFSYDVKMKEKGDIPEGYSVSREKKERFSLILESASTNQTSMYLCASGQLANTIYFGEGSWLTVV.

The V and J genes are TRBV7-2 and TRBJ1-3; 7 bases match TRBD1. Germline V CDR1 and CDR2: SGHTA, FQGNSA. The CDR3 totals 16 residues. Trimming removed 1 base from V and 4 bases from J; junction bases left unmatched: 7. This CDR3 reads CASSLGGQTIGNTIYF. CDR3 nucleotides: TGTGCCAGCAGCTTAGGGGGACAGACGATCGGAAACACCATATATTTT.